This entry describes one TCR beta chain. Under the authors' procedure: Amplification of reference gene primers was used by the study to estimate nucleated cell counts. Here immunoSEQ multiplex PCR was the method, and the copy in TCRdb shows in-frame clones only, minus some. The DNA gave D and trimming, while V, J and clone size come from that table. The sample holds approximately 47,000 clones, about 83% seen once. This sample is part of a study of blood T cell repertoires in COVID-19. Background on the study: Sites in the United States, Italy and Spain provided acute and convalescent COVID-19 samples. The analysed material was cDNA or gDNA that came from T cells, B-cell-depleted T cells, or PBMCs.

This TCR was sampled from a woman aged 55-70 years with acute or convalescent COVID-19. The specimen was peripheral blood.

The CDR3 protein is CASSFSTDTEAFF. Here the CDR3 DNA reads TGCGCCAGCAGCTTTTCAACGGACACTGAAGCTTTCTTT. V gene TRBV5-1 combines with J gene TRBJ1-1; D is undetermined. The CDR3 is 13 amino acids. CDR1 and CDR2 from the germline V gene are SGHRS and YFSETQ. The V gene lost 2 bases and the J gene lost 3 bases, with 8 bases spanning the gap. Combining the CDR3 with reference TRBV5-1 and TRBJ1-1 gives the whole variable domain KAGVTQTPRYLIKTRGQQVTLSCSPISGHRSVSWYQQTPGQGLQFLFEYFSETQRNKGNFPGRFSGRQFSNSRSEMNVSTLELGDSALYLCASSFSTDTEAFFGQGTRLTVV.